The next 15 T cell receptor beta chains were all read from a single sample in a study of identical twins. TCRdb used MiXCR to reprocess the 5' RACE reads, holding one entry per CDR3 protein. The data contain 1.5 million or so distinct CDR3 sequences, about 32% of them singletons. The sample taken for sequencing was cord blood. The receptors stem from a newborn girl in good health.

The chain links TRBV3-1 to TRBJ1-2, with 7 bases identical to TRBD1. The V and J ends lost 5 bases and 8 bases, in that order; junction bases with no gene match: 14. The CDR3 extends over 15 amino acids. In germline, CDR1 is LGHDT, CDR2 YNNKEL (reference sequence). CDR3 bases: TGTGCCAGCAGCGCAGACCGGGGACAGATCTACGGCTACACCTTC. Translating gives CASSADRGQIYGYTF. Variable domain in full (rest from reference TRBV3-1 and TRBJ1-2): DTAVSQTPKYLVTQMGNDKSIKCEQNLGHDTMYWYKQDSKKFLKIMFSYNNKELIINETVPNRFSPKSPDKAHLNLHINSLELGDSAVYFCASSADRGQIYGYTFGSGTRLTVV.

The chain has TRBV20-1 and TRBJ1-5; a possible D gene is TRBD1 (6 bases). The CDR3 loop spans 13 amino acids. The V and J ends lost 4 bases and 5 bases respectively, with 12 bases between them. Looked up from germline, CDR1 is DFQATT and CDR2 is SNEGSKA (reference sequence). CDR3 nucleotides: TGCAGTGCTAAGGACAGAACCCATCAGCCCCAGCATTTT. Residues: CSAKDRTHQPQHF.

The J gene is TRBJ2-1, the V gene TRBV12-3 or TRBV12-4; the match to TRBD2 covers 10 bases. TRBJ2-7 matches the DNA end more closely, so the J call is doubtful. The CDR3 sequence is 16 residues long. CDR3 region: CASNKKAGGLYNEQYF. DNA of the CDR3: TGTGCCAGCAATAAAAAAGCGGGGGGGCTCTACAATGAGCAGTACTTC.

The chain combines TRBV20-1 with TRBJ2-7; D unclear. The V gene's germline CDR1 is DFQATT and CDR2 SNEGSKA (reference sequence). The V gene lost 5 bases and the J gene lost 1 base, with 12 bases spanning the gap. This CDR3 contains 13 residues. CDR3 DNA: TGCAGTGCTTTTGGCCCTTCATCCTACGAGCAGTACTTC. Its protein product is CSAFGPSSYEQYF.

The chain is built from TRBV2 and TRBJ1-2; D gene unclear. Germline CDR1 reads SNHLY; CDR2 reads FYNNEI. The CDR3 runs 12 residues. V gave up 4 bases and J gave up 4 bases, with 7 bases separating them. For the CDR3, the DNA is TGTGCCAGCAGTGGACGGATCTATGGCTACACCTTC. Protein sequence: CASSGRIYGYTF. The complete variable domain, with remaining parts taken from reference TRBV2 and TRBJ1-2, reads EPEVTQTPSHQVTQMGQEVILRCVPISNHLYFYWYRQILGQKVEFLVSFYNNEISEKSEIFDDQFSVERPDGSNFTLKIRSTKLEDSAMYFCASSGRIYGYTFGSGTRLTVV.

This clonotype appeared a few times. The CDR3 sequence: CSARESRGIQYF. CDR3 nucleotide sequence: TGCAGTGCTAGAGAGTCGAGGGGCATTCAGTACTTC. The J gene is TRBJ2-4, the V gene TRBV20-1; D may be TRBD1 or TRBD2 (5 bases each). The germline V and J ends were trimmed by 0 bases and 9 bases, with 9 bases remaining between them. There are 12 residues in the CDR3. In germline, CDR1 is DFQATT, CDR2 SNEGSKA (reference sequence).

V is TRBV7-2 and J is TRBJ2-7; TRBD2 matches 7 bases. This CDR3 is built from 15 residues. The germline gives CDR1 SGHTA, CDR2 FQGNSA. Losses at the gene ends were 1 base for V and 4 bases for J; bases not matched to a gene: 7. The CDR3 region has the DNA TGTGCCAGCAGCTTAGGGACTAGTTTCCCTTACGAGCAGTACTTC. The encoded protein is CASSLGTSFPYEQYF.

The chain uses TRBV15 and TRBJ2-2; maybe TRBD2 (6 bases). The CDR3 is 15 amino acids. Between the trimmed V and J ends, which lost 0 bases and 4 bases, there was a span of 9 bases. Germline values: CDR1 LNHNV, CDR2 YYDKDF (reference sequence). The CDR3 spells CATSRDQEGTGELFF. CDR3 nucleotide sequence: TGTGCCACCAGCAGAGATCAGGAGGGCACCGGGGAGCTGTTTTTT.

This clonotype showed up many times. The chain is built from TRBV27 and TRBJ1-1, with D uncertain. The CDR3 loop spans 13 amino acids. Looked up from germline, CDR1 is MNHEY and CDR2 is SMNVEV (reference sequence). V lost 3 bases to trimming and J lost 4 bases, with 9 bases between them. DNA of the CDR3: TGTGCCAGCAGTTTGGATCTTACCACTGAAGCTTTCTTT. Its protein product is CASSLDLTTEAFF.

This clonotype was found many times. The rearrangement uses TRBV29-1 and TRBJ2-7, with D unclear. V lost 1 base, J lost 2 bases, and 6 bases lay in between. The CDR3 runs 12 residues. CDR1 and CDR2 from the germline V gene are SQVTM and ANQGSEA. The CDR3 spells CSVEVPPYEQYF. DNA for the CDR3: TGCAGCGTTGAAGTACCCCCCTACGAGCAGTACTTC.

Many counts were recorded for this clonotype. This rearrangement joins TRBV28 to TRBJ2-6; TRBD1 is a possible D gene (6 bases). V lost 5 bases and J 8 bases, leaving 13 bases between the germline ends. Germline values: CDR1 MDHEN, CDR2 SYDVKM. CDR3 length: 14 residues. CDR3 sequence reads: CASSPGQNTNVLTF. The DNA of the CDR3 is TGTGCCAGCAGTCCAGGACAGAATACCAACGTCCTGACTTTC.

V usage is TRBV2 and J usage is TRBJ1-6; no definite D call. The CDR3 spans 13 residues. V was pared by 10 bases and J by 11 bases, with 18 bases between. The germline CDR1 and CDR2 sequences are SNHLY and FYNNEI. The DNA for the CDR3 is TGTGCCAACCACAACCCAGGCAATCCACCCCTCCACTTT. Translation gives CANHNPGNPPLHF.

As for this clonotype: Germline is not matched at one junction end, which may reflect a read error. The genes are TRBV4-1 and TRBJ2-4; D tentatively reads TRBD1 or TRBD2 (6 bases each). Germline values: CDR1 MGHRA, CDR2 YSYEKL. The CDR3 runs to 16 residues. The CDR3 protein is CASSQVGRTAKDIQYF. The CDR3 coding sequence is TGCGCCAGCAGCCAAGTGGGGAGGACAGCCAAAGACATTCAGTACTTC.

The genes are TRBV7-9 and TRBJ2-5, with TRBD1 matching 8 bases. The length of the CDR3 is 15 residues. The V and J ends lost 5 bases and 11 bases, in that order; junction bases with no gene match: 16. Germline V gene data show CDR1 as SEHNR and CDR2 as FQNEAQ (reference sequence). The CDR3 nucleotides are TGTGCCAGCAGCCTAGGACAGGGCGGTCAGAATGAGCAGTACTTC. It encodes CASSLGQGGQNEQYF. The entire variable domain, with the rest obtained from reference TRBV7-9 and TRBJ2-5, is as follows: DTGVSQNPRHKITKRGQNVTFRCDPISEHNRLYWYRQTLGQGPEFLTYFQNEAQLEKSRLLSDRFSAERPKGSFSTLEIQRTEQGDSAMYLCASSLGQGGQNEQYFGPGTRLLVL.

The V call is TRBV7-8, the J call TRBJ2-1, with 10 bases matching TRBD2. Gene TRBJ2-7 matches the end of the DNA better, so the J call may be wrong. CDR3 length: 18 residues. CDR1 SGHVS and CDR2 FQNEAQ come from the germline V gene. The CDR3 reads CASSLGRTATSGSYEQYF. DNA of the CDR3: TGTGCCAGCAGCTTAGGCCGGACAGCGACTAGCGGGTCCTACGAGCAGTACTTC.